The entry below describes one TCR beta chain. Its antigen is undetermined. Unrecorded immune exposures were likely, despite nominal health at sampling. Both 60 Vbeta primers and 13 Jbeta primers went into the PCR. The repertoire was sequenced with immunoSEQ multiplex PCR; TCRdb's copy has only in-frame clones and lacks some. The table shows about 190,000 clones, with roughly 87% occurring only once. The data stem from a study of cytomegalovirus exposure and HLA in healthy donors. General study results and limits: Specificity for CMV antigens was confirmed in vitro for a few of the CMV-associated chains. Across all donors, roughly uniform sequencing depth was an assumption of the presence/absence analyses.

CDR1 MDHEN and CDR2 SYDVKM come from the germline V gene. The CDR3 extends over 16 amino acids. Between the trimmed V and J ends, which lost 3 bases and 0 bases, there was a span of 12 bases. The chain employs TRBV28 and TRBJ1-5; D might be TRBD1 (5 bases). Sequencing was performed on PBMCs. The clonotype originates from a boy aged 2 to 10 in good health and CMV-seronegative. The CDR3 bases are TGTGCCAGCAGTTTTCAGGGTTGGGTTAGCAATCAGCCCCAGCATTTT. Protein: CASSFQGWVSNQPQHF.